This is a list of T cell receptor beta chains from one sample in a study of vaccination effects on CD4 cells after COVID-19. TCRdb's table, derived via immunoSEQ multiplex PCR, lists solely in-frame clones and lacks some. The sample records some 40,000 clones, around two thirds being singletons. Which antigens these TCRs recognize remains unknown. Sample: CD4+ T cells from PBMCs cultured without peptide, taken after COVID-19 vaccination. The receptors here all came from a human donor who received a COVID-19 vaccine. The CDR3 runs from the conserved cysteine through the conserved F or W. D genes are given only for firm matches. A clone size is listed for some rows: how often the clone was seen (once, few, many), or a class if it is expanded.

J | D | size | V | DNA | CDR3
TRBJ2-3 | TRBD2 | few | TRBV4-1 | TGCGCCAGCAGCCACGGTTCCGCGGGGGGCCGTCCCAATACGCAGTATTTT | CASSHGSAGGRPNTQYF
TRBJ2-2 | TRBD1 | few | TRBV29-1 | TGCAGCGTTCAAGGACAGGGGAACACCGGGGAGCTGTTTTTT | CSVQGQGNTGELFF
TRBJ2-3 | TRBD2 | - | TRBV2 | TGTGCCAGCAGTGAACGGGGGGGCTTGAATACGCAGTATTTT | CASSERGGLNTQYF
TRBJ2-2 | - | - | TRBV27 | TGTGCCAGCAGCAGACCGGGACAGAACACCGGGGAGCTGTTTTTT | CASSRPGQNTGELFF
TRBJ2-7 | - | - | TRBV5-1 | TGCGCCAGCAGCCTACGGACTAAATCCTACGAGCAGTACTTC | CASSLRTKSYEQYF
TRBJ1-1 | - | few | TRBV10-1 | TGCGCCAGCAGGGTCAGGGCGAACACTGAAGCTTTCTTT | CASRVRANTEAFF
TRBJ2-1 | TRBD2 | - | TRBV11-2 | TGTGCCAGCCGAACGATGAGCGGGGATTCCTACAATGAGCAGTTCTTC | CASRTMSGDSYNEQFF
TRBJ1-1 | - | - | TRBV10-3 | TGTGCCATCAGTATCCCAGGGTCCCCTGAAGCTTTCTTT | CAISIPGSPEAFF
TRBJ2-5 | TRBD2 | - | TRBV6-5 | TGTGCCAGCAGCTTAAGCGGGACGTACCAAGAGACCCAGTACTTC | CASSLSGTYQETQYF
TRBJ1-5 | - | - | TRBV19 | TGTGCCAGTAGTATCCGATCCGATCGTCAGCCCCAGCATTTT | CASSIRSDRQPQHF
TRBJ1-1 | TRBD1 | - | TRBV10-1 | TGCGCCAGCACCTTCCCGGGACAGGGACGCCACACTGAAGCTTTCTTT | CASTFPGQGRHTEAFF
TRBJ2-3 | TRBD2 | - | TRBV5-1 | TGCGCCAGCAGCCTCTGGACTAGCGGGAGGGGCACAGATACGCAGTATTTT | CASSLWTSGRGTDTQYF
TRBJ1-4 | - | few | TRBV5-1 | TGCGCCAGCAGTACGGAGGGTGTGGGGGAAAAACTGTTTTTT | CASSTEGVGEKLFF
TRBJ1-6 | - | - | TRBV18 | TGTGCCAGCTCACCTCCGCCGGGGTCCGCTTCACCCCTCCACTTT | CASSPPPGSASPLHF
TRBJ2-7 | - | - | TRBV11-2 | TGTGCCAGCAGCTTAGAGATCAGGTCTACTACATACTTC | CASSLEIRSTTYF
TRBJ1-6 | - | few | TRBV27 | TGTGCCAGCAGCCTCGGACGTAATAATTCACCCCTCCACTTT | CASSLGRNNSPLHF
TRBJ2-3 | TRBD2 | - | TRBV5-4 | TGTGCCAGCAGCCCGACTAGCGGGAAAGCGTATTTT | CASSPTSGKAYF
TRBJ1-5 | - | - | TRBV10-2 | TGCGCCAGCAGTGGTCAGCGAAACAATCAGCCCCAGCATTTT | CASSGQRNNQPQHF
TRBJ2-4 | TRBD1 | - | TRBV7-9 | TGTGCCAGCAGCCTAGGGGACAGGGGAACGCGGAACATTCAGTACTTC | CASSLGDRGTRNIQYF
TRBJ1-1 | - | - | TRBV10-1 | TGCGCCAGCAGGGCCAGGGGCGAGAACACTGAAGCTTTCTTT | CASRARGENTEAFF
TRBJ1-2 | TRBD1 | - | TRBV10-3 | TGTGCCATCAGTGAGCTTGCAGGGGGTATCTATGGCTACACCTTC | CAISELAGGIYGYTF
TRBJ1-1 | TRBD1 | - | TRBV11-2 | TGTGCCAGCAGCTGGGATACCGGGACAGGGGGCGAAGCTTTCTTT | CASSWDTGTGGEAFF
TRBJ2-1 | - | - | TRBV12-3/TRBV12-4 | TGTGCCAGCAGTCCGGGGAGGCTGAGCGAGCAGTTCTTC | CASSPGRLSEQFF
TRBJ1-1 | - | - | TRBV7-2 | TGTGCCAGCAGCGCCCGACAGGTGAACACTGAAGCTTTCTTT | CASSARQVNTEAFF
TRBJ2-7 | - | - | TRBV30 | TGTGCCTGGAGAGCACTAGATCAAGCCTACGAGCAGTACTTC | CAWRALDQAYEQYF
TRBJ2-7 | TRBD1 | - | TRBV19 | TGTGCCAGTACACCAGGGACAGGGGCGTCTGAGCAGTACTTC | CASTPGTGASEQYF
TRBJ2-3 | - | - | TRBV5-5 | TGTGCCAGCAGCTTGGATGCAGGGTTGGGCACAGATACGCAGTATTTT | CASSLDAGLGTDTQYF
TRBJ2-7 | - | - | TRBV5-1 | TGCGCCAGCAGCAGCTCCTACGAGCAGTACTTC | CASSSSYEQYF
TRBJ1-5 | TRBD1 | - | TRBV30 | TGTGCCTGGAGTCTAGGGACAGGGGATCAGCCCCAGCATTTT | CAWSLGTGDQPQHF
TRBJ1-2 | - | - | TRBV28 | TGTGCCAGCAGTTTAGGGCAGAACTATGGCTACACCTTC | CASSLGQNYGYTF